This record covers a single T cell receptor (beta chain). The antigen remains unidentified. V was clipped by 0 bases and J by 1 base, with 15 bases between them. This CDR3 comprises 18 residues. Germline V CDR1 and CDR2: LGHNA, YSLEER. Use of 60 Vbeta and 13 Jbeta primers characterized the PCR. The data were produced by immunoSEQ multiplex PCR, yet TCRdb's version contains in-frame clones alone and is incomplete. The sample holds under 250,000 clones, approximately 85% seen once. The data were obtained in a study of cytomegalovirus exposure and HLA in healthy donors. In the study overall: Genetic ancestry analysis placed about 80% of the 410 or so donors that were genotyped in the Caucasian-associated cluster.

General study results and limits: A highly shared variant cluster was judged a likely technical artifact. Later analysis associated a missense DCLRE1C variant with TCR beta V- and J-gene trimming. Association with HLA alleles at 0.05 false discovery rate was found for 15,000 or so TCR beta sequences in a later analysis.

This sequence was found in a woman in her forties or fifties in good health and CMV-seronegative. The sequencing input was PBMCs. The rearrangement links TRBV4-3 to TRBJ2-2; D gene unclear. The CDR3 DNA reads as TGCGCCAGCAGCCAAGATCTAGACGGTAGTTGGAACACCGGGGAGCTGTTTTTT. This encodes CASSQDLDGSWNTGELFF.